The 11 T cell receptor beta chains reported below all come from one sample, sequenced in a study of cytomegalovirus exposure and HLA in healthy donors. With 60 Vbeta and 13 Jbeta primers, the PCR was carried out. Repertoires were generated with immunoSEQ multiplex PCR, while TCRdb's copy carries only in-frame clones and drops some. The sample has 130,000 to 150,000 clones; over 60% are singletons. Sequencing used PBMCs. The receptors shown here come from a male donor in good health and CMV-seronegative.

Here the CDR3 DNA reads TGTGCCAGCAGCCAAGACCGGCGGGGGGAGACCCAGTACTTC. Translation: CASSQDRRGETQYF. J is TRBJ2-5 and V is TRBV5-8, with 7 bases fitting TRBD2. The germline gives CDR1 SGHTS, CDR2 YDEGEE. With 4 bases clipped from V and 5 bases from J, the junction kept 8 bases outside the gene matches. This CDR3 region has 14 residues.

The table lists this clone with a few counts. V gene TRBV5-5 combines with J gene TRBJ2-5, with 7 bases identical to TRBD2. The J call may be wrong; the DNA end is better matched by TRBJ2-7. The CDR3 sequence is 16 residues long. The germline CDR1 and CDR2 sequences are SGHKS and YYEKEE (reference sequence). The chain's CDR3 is CASRRSSGWNSYEQYF. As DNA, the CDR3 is TGTGCCAGCAGGCGTAGTAGCGGGTGGAATTCCTACGAGCAGTACTTC.

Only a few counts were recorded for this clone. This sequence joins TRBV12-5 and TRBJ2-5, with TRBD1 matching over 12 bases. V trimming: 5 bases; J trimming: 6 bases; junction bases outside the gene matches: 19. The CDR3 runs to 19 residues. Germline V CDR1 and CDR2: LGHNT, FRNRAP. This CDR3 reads CASGQGTGGVNWSKKTQYF. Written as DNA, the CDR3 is TGTGCTAGTGGTCAGGGGACAGGGGGCGTAAACTGGTCCAAAAAGACCCAGTACTTC.

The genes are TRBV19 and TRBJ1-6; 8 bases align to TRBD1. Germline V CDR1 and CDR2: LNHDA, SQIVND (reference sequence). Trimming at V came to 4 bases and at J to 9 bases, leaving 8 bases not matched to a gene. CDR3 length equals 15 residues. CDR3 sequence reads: CASSTKQGVGSPLHF. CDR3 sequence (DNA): TGTGCCAGTAGTACAAAACAGGGGGTCGGTTCACCCCTCCACTTT.

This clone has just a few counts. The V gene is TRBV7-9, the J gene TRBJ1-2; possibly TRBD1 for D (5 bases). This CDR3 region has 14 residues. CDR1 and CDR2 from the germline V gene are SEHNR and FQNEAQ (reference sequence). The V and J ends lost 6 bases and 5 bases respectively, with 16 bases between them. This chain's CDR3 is CASRFIGAGYGYTF. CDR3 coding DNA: TGTGCCAGCAGATTTATAGGAGCAGGGTATGGCTACACCTTC.

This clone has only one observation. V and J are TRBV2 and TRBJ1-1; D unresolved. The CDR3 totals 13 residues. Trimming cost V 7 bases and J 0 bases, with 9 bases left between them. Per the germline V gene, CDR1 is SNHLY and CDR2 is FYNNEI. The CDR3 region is CASMLAVNTEAFF. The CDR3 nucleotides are TGTGCCAGCATGCTAGCGGTGAACACTGAAGCTTTCTTT.

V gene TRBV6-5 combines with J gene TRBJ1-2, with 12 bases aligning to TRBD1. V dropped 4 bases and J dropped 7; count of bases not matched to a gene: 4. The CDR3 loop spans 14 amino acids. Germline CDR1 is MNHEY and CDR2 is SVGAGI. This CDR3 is CASSWGQGAGGYTF. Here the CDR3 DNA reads TGTGCCAGCAGTTGGGGACAGGGGGCTGGTGGCTACACCTTC.

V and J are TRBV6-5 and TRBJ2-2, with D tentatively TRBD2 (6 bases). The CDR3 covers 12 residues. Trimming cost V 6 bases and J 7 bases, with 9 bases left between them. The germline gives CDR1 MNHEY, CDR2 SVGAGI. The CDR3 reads CASSRLVGELFF. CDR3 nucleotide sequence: TGTGCCAGCAGCAGACTAGTCGGGGAGCTGTTTTTT.

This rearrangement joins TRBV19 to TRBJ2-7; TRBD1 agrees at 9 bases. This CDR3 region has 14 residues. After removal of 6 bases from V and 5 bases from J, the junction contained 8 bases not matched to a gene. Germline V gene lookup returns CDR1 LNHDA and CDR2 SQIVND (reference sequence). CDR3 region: CASSLGQGSNEQYF. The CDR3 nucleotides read TGTGCCAGTAGCCTGGGACAGGGCAGCAACGAGCAGTACTTC.

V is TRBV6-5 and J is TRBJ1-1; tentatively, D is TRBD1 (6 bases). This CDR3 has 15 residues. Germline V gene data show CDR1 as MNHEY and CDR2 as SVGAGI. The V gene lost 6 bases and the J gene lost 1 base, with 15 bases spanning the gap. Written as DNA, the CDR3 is TGTGCCAGCAGCAGAGGGGACATCTCGAACACTGAAGCTTTCTTT. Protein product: CASSRGDISNTEAFF.

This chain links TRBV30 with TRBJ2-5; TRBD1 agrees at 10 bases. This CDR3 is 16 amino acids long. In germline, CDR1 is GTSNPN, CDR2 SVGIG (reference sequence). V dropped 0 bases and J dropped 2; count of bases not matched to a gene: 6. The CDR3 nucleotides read TGTGCCTGGAGTGTGGGGACAGGGGCATTGCAAGAGACCCAGTACTTC. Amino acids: CAWSVGTGALQETQYF.